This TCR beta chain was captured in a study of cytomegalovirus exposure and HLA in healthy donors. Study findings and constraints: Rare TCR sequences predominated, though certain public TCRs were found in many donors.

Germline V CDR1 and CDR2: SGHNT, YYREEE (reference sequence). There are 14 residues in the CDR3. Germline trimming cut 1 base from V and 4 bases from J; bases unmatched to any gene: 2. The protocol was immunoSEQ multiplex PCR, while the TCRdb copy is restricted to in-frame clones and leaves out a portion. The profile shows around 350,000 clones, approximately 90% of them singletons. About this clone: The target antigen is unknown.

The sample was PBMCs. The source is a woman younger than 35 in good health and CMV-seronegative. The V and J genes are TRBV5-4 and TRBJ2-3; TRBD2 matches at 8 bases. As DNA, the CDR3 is TGTGCCAGCAGCTTGAGTAGCGGGGCAGATACGCAGTATTTT. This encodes CASSLSSGADTQYF.